The T cell receptor (beta chain) under discussion was sequenced for a study of blood T cell repertoires in COVID-19. Study at large: T cells, B-cell-depleted T cells, or PBMCs provided the cDNA or gDNA that served as material.

The CDR3 length is 12 residues. Germline V gene lookup returns CDR1 LGHDT and CDR2 YNNKEL (reference sequence). V was cut by 4 bases and J by 11 bases, with 14 bases left in between. The method was immunoSEQ multiplex PCR; TCRdb's version includes in-frame clones alone and lacks a portion of them. The sample lists around 15,000 clones; roughly 87% were seen once. The sequence came from an elderly man with acute or convalescent COVID-19. Input material: peripheral blood. This chain uses TRBV3-1 (or the pseudogene TRBV3-2) with TRBJ1-1; TRBD1 is a possible D gene (6 bases). CDR3 sequence (DNA): TGTGCCAGCAGCCGGCAGGGGCAGGGGGCTTTCTTT. As protein: CASSRQGQGAFF.